The next 25 T cell receptor beta chains were all read from a single sample in a study of blood T cell repertoires in COVID-19. Measured with immunoSEQ multiplex PCR; TCRdb has only the in-frame clones, and not every one. The sample lists under 250,000 clones, roughly 80% occurring once. Specimen: PBMCs or T cells enriched from blood (not recorded which). The receptor source for this set is a woman aged 40 to 49 with acute COVID-19.

The chain combines TRBV6-6 with TRBJ1-5, with D possibly being TRBD1 (5 bases). The CDR3 has 17 residues. V gave up 5 bases and J gave up 0 bases, with 17 bases separating them. The germline CDR1 and CDR2 sequences are MNHNY and SVGAGI (reference sequence). CDR3 amino acids: CASSPFQQAHSNQPQHF. The CDR3 DNA sequence: TGTGCCAGCAGTCCGTTCCAACAGGCACATAGCAATCAGCCCCAGCATTTT.

This clone came up many times. The chain combines TRBV5-4 with TRBJ1-1; 7 bases match TRBD1. This CDR3 contains 13 residues. After removal of 3 bases from V and 4 bases from J, the junction contained 3 bases not matched to a gene. CDR1 and CDR2 (germline): SGHNT, YYREEE (reference sequence). The CDR3 spells CASSSRQGTEAFF. The CDR3 DNA is TGTGCCAGCAGCTCCAGACAGGGCACTGAAGCTTTCTTT.

A few counts support this clone. The V call is TRBV6-5, the J call TRBJ1-5; 8 nucleotides agree with TRBD1. This CDR3 has 14 residues. In germline, CDR1 is MNHEY, CDR2 SVGAGI. V lost 5 bases, J lost 5 bases, and 5 bases stayed unmatched. CDR3 DNA: TGTGCCAGCAGTCGGACAGGGTTTGATCAGCCCCAGCATTTT. Its protein product is CASSRTGFDQPQHF.

The chain employs TRBV4-2 and TRBJ1-5, with no clear D. V was trimmed by 3 bases and J by 7 bases, leaving 16 bases between them. Germline-derived CDR1 and CDR2 are LGHNA and YNFKEQ. The CDR3 is made up of 15 amino acids. Written as DNA, the CDR3 is TGTGCCAGCAGCCACGCAGGAACCCAGCTCCAGCCCCAGCATTTT. This translates into CASSHAGTQLQPQHF.

This sequence joins TRBV7-6 and TRBJ1-5, with D maybe TRBD1 (5 bases). The ends were cut back, 1 base at V and 6 bases at J, with 7 bases in the middle. Germline V CDR1 and CDR2: SGHVS, FNYEAQ. This CDR3 spans 13 amino acids. This chain's CDR3 is CASSLVQGQPQHF. CDR3 in DNA: TGTGCCAGCAGCTTAGTCCAGGGTCAGCCCCAGCATTTT. The entire variable domain, with the rest obtained from reference TRBV7-6 and TRBJ1-5, is as follows: GAGVSQSPRYKVTKRGQDVALRCDPISGHVSLYWYRQALGQGPEFLTYFNYEAQQDKSGLPNDRFSAERPEGSISTLTIQRTEQRDSAMYRCASSLVQGQPQHFGDGTRLSIL.

This chain joins TRBV9 and TRBJ2-1; no reliable D call. Between the trimmed V and J ends, which lost 0 bases and 1 base, there was a span of 8 bases. Germline CDR1 is SGDLS and CDR2 is YYNGEE. This CDR3 is 15 amino acids long. Here the CDR3 reads CASSVEYSSYNEQFF. CDR3 nucleotide sequence: TGTGCCAGCAGCGTAGAGTACTCGTCCTACAATGAGCAGTTCTTC.

This clone has a handful of counts. This sequence joins TRBV5-1 and TRBJ2-5; 13 positions agree with TRBD2. Germline trimming cut 0 bases from V and 1 base from J; bases unmatched to any gene: 3. Looked up from germline, CDR1 is SGHRS and CDR2 is YFSETQ. The CDR3 runs to 17 residues. This chain's CDR3 is CASSLGTSGGRQETQYF. CDR3 nucleotides: TGCGCCAGCAGCTTGGGGACTAGCGGGGGACGCCAAGAGACCCAGTACTTC.

The rearrangement joins TRBV13 to TRBJ2-1, with TRBD2 matching over 10 bases. The ends lost 7 bases at V and 6 bases at J; junction bases unmatched: 9. CDR3 size: 15 residues. Per germline, CDR1 PRHDT and CDR2 FYEKMQ (reference sequence). In nucleotides, the CDR3 is TGTGCCAGCACCGAAGCGGGGGGGCCCCCCAATGAGCAGTTCTTC. Protein product: CASTEAGGPPNEQFF.

The rearrangement links TRBV19 to TRBJ1-5; TRBD1 is a possible D gene (5 bases). V lost 7 bases and J lost 4, with 11 bases in between. Germline V lookup: CDR1 LNHDA, CDR2 SQIVND (reference sequence). The CDR3 spans 13 residues. The CDR3 spells CASNGGVNQPQHF. For the CDR3, the DNA is TGTGCCAGTAATGGGGGGGTTAATCAGCCCCAGCATTTT.

The chain joins TRBV9 to TRBJ1-3; D unclear. Per the germline V gene, CDR1 is SGDLS and CDR2 is YYNGEE. Trimming took 0 bases from V and 6 from J, leaving 10 bases between them. The CDR3 sequence is 14 residues long. CDR3 in DNA: TGTGCCAGCAGCGTAGGTTCGAGTTCAAACACCATATATTTT. It codes for CASSVGSSSNTIYF.

CDR3 DNA sequence: TGTGCCAGCAGTTTAACAGTCATGAACACTGAAGCTTTCTTT. Encoded protein: CASSLTVMNTEAFF. The chain uses TRBV27 and TRBJ1-1; D remains unclear. CDR3 length: 14 residues. V was shortened by 2 bases and J by 0 bases, with 7 bases between the two germline ends. Germline V gene sequence: CDR1 MNHEY, CDR2 SMNVEV (reference sequence).

This sequence joins TRBV2 and TRBJ1-1; 8 nucleotides agree with TRBD1. The germline V gene encodes CDR1 SNHLY and CDR2 FYNNEI. The CDR3 sequence is 13 residues long. The V gene end was trimmed by 10 bases and the J gene end by 1 base; junction bases not matched to a gene: 5. DNA for the CDR3: TGTGCCACTATCGGACAGGGGAACACTGAAGCTTTCTTT. Encoded protein: CATIGQGNTEAFF.

The chain has TRBV5-1 and TRBJ2-1; 8 bases line up with TRBD1. The V gene end was trimmed by 0 bases and the J gene end by 2 bases; junction bases not matched to a gene: 1. Germline CDR1 reads SGHRS; CDR2 reads YFSETQ. This CDR3 region has 15 residues. The CDR3 DNA sequence: TGCGCCAGCAGCTTGGCGGGACAGGCCTACAATGAGCAGTTCTTC. Translation gives CASSLAGQAYNEQFF.

The V and J genes are TRBV5-8 and TRBJ1-1; 11 bases map to TRBD1. The CDR3 covers 16 residues. V dropped 5 bases and J dropped 1; count of bases not matched to a gene: 7. Per germline, CDR1 SGHTS and CDR2 YDEGEE. In DNA form, the CDR3 reads TGTGCCAGCAGGCAGGACAGGGGGCTCGGGAACACTGAAGCTTTCTTT. Its translation: CASRQDRGLGNTEAFF.

The V call is TRBV9, the J call TRBJ2-2; D not resolved. Deletions cut 0 bases from V and 0 bases from J, with 9 bases between. CDR1 SGDLS and CDR2 YYNGEE come from the germline V gene. The CDR3 consists of 16 residues. The CDR3 sequence: CASSVVSRTNTGELFF. The DNA for the CDR3 is TGTGCCAGCAGCGTAGTTAGCAGAACGAACACCGGGGAGCTGTTTTTT.

This clone is a singleton in its sample. V usage is TRBV7-2 and J usage is TRBJ2-5, with a tentative D call TRBD1 (6 bases). V lost 5 bases and J 4 bases, leaving 11 bases between the germline ends. The CDR3 totals 13 residues. CDR1 is SGHTA, CDR2 FQGNSA, per germline. DNA of the CDR3: TGTGCCAGCAGCCCCCGAGGGGGAGAGACCCAGTACTTC. Encoded protein: CASSPRGGETQYF.

The chain couples TRBV6-6 to TRBJ1-6; 8 bases agree with TRBD1. The CDR3 is 12 amino acids. Trimming cost V 5 bases and J 15 bases; bases outside gene matches: 6. Per germline, CDR1 MNHNY and CDR2 SVGAGI (reference sequence). CDR3 amino acids: CASSNYRGDLHF. The CDR3 DNA is TGTGCCAGCAGTAATTACAGGGGGGACCTCCACTTT.

The V call is TRBV15, the J call TRBJ1-5; tentative D call: TRBD1 (6 bases). Per the germline V gene, CDR1 is LNHNV and CDR2 is YYDKDF (reference sequence). Trimming removed 0 bases at V and 7 bases at J, with 19 bases between. CDR3 length: 17 amino acids. CDR3 protein: CATSRDWGGAGDQPQHF. The CDR3 DNA reads as TGTGCCACCAGCAGAGATTGGGGGGGAGCAGGGGACCAGCCCCAGCATTTT.

The chain employs TRBV2 and TRBJ2-3; D is possibly TRBD2 (7 bases). This CDR3 contains 14 residues. Trimming shortened V by 8 bases and J by 4 bases, and 16 bases separated the two germline ends. Germline lookup yields CDR1 SNHLY and CDR2 FYNNEI. This chain's CDR3 is CASYPTGGPDTQYF. CDR3 coding DNA: TGTGCCAGCTATCCCACCGGGGGGCCAGATACGCAGTATTTT.

The V call is TRBV1, the J call TRBJ2-1; the D call TRBD2 from the table was never checked on the DNA. TRBV1 is given as a pseudogene. This CDR3 contains 16 residues. The CDR3 reads CTSRNPTSGTYNEQFF. CDR3 coding DNA: TGCACCAGCAGAAACCCTACTAGCGGGACTTACAATGAGCAGTTCTTC.

The chain couples TRBV20-1 to TRBJ2-1; D possibly corresponds to TRBD2 (5 bases). The V gene's germline CDR1 is DFQATT and CDR2 SNEGSKA (reference sequence). CDR3 length equals 14 residues. The V end lost 3 bases, the J end lost 3 bases, and 12 bases lay between the germline ends. CDR3 residues: CSASTSSGYNEQFF. The CDR3 DNA sequence: TGCAGTGCTAGTACGTCCAGCGGCTACAATGAGCAGTTCTTC.

V and J are TRBV7-2 and TRBJ2-1, with 10 nucleotides matching TRBD2. This CDR3 contains 17 residues. V lost 5 bases and J lost 8; bases outside the gene matches: 15. The germline V gene has CDR1 SGHTA and CDR2 FQGNSA. The CDR3 loop is CASSQRLLAGVIDEQFF. CDR3 DNA: TGTGCCAGCAGCCAACGCCTTCTAGCGGGAGTGATAGATGAGCAGTTCTTC.

This clone was detected ten times or more. The rearrangement uses TRBV29-1 and TRBJ2-7, with a weak D call TRBD1 (5 bases). The V gene lost 4 bases and the J gene lost 2 bases, with 9 bases spanning the gap. Germline V gene sequence: CDR1 SQVTM, CDR2 ANQGSEA. CDR3 length: 12 residues. CDR3 nucleotides: TGCAGCGTTGTCCAGGGAACCTACGAGCAGTACTTC. Amino acid sequence: CSVVQGTYEQYF.

This rearrangement joins TRBV6-2 or TRBV6-3 to TRBJ1-1; D not resolved. This CDR3 is 15 amino acids long. The germline gives CDR1 MNHEY, CDR2 SVGEGT. Trimming took off 6 bases at V and 0 bases at J, with 14 bases between the two ends. This chain's CDR3 is CASRPSFVLNTEAFF. DNA for the CDR3: TGTGCCAGCAGACCTTCCTTTGTTTTGAACACTGAAGCTTTCTTT.

The rearrangement links TRBV5-6 to TRBJ1-2; D possibly corresponds to TRBD1 (6 bases). Trimming shortened V by 0 bases and J by 10 bases, and 13 bases separated the two germline ends. Germline CDR1 reads SGHDT; CDR2 reads YYEEEE. The CDR3 runs 13 residues. The CDR3 here is CASSLGQEYLYTF. CDR3 coding DNA: TGTGCCAGCAGCTTGGGACAGGAATACCTCTACACCTTC. Using reference TRBV5-6 and TRBJ1-2 for the parts outside the CDR3, the full variable domain is DAGVTQSPTHLIKTRGQQVTLRCSPKSGHDTVSWYQQALGQGPQFIFQYYEEEERQRGNFPDRFSGHQFPNYSSELNVNALLLGDSALYLCASSLGQEYLYTFGSGTRLTVV.